This TCR beta chain stems from a study of cytotoxic CD8 clonotypes in ibrutinib-treated CLL. Study-wide context: Once treatment had gone on for a median of 12 months, range 6 to 36, response samples were drawn. Regarding the study as a whole: Public clonotypes were seen rarely and were contracted or stable on treatment.

With sequencing, the targeted depth ranged from 1 in 200,000 to 1 in 1 million T cells. The protocol was immunoSEQ multiplex PCR, while the TCRdb copy is restricted to in-frame clones and leaves out a portion. The repertoire holds about 140,000 clones, with less than 95% as singletons. The germline V gene has CDR1 SGDLS and CDR2 YYNGEE. V lost 4 bases to trimming and J lost 3 bases, with 3 bases between them. The CDR3 is 11 amino acids. In regard to this clone: Its antigen is still unknown.

The TCR was taken from a human donor with chronic lymphocytic leukemia. The specimen comprised PBMCs, sampled after 12 months of ibrutinib treatment. The gene calls are TRBV9 and TRBJ2-3; the D is unclear. CDR3 sequence: CASSRTDTQYF. The CDR3 bases are TGTGCCAGCAGCCGGACAGATACGCAGTATTTT.